Sequencing of this T cell receptor beta chain was carried out in a study of identical twins (TCRdb year 2016). At the level of the whole study: TCR alpha and beta repertoires from monozygotic twins, unrelated adults of various ages and cord blood were deep-sequenced to test whether fetal clonotypes persist. Replicate twin experiments were performed at different times using different library preparation protocols to rule out contamination. The study at large found these results: Compared with coincidental sharing between unrelated individuals, an excess of low generation-probability sequences was observed among out-of-frame TCR alpha sequences shared between twins. Fewer insertions were carried by abundant cord blood beta clonotypes; a weaker similar trend was observed in young adult naive repertoires, while no such trend was observed in memory repertoires. Zero-insertion analyses could be partly confounded by invariant T cells such as MAIT and iNKT, though diverse VJ usage argued against such confounding for most clonotypes. In monozygotic twins, recombination models systematically underestimated out-of-frame TCR alpha sharing, but the models matched the sharing seen between unrelated individuals. Because the same donors could not be followed over many years, the conclusions relied on cross-sectional statistical analysis. In beta out-of-frame sequences, excess twin sharing was weaker, because having fewer shared sequences lowered the signal-to-noise ratio.

The sample holds many counts of this clonotype. Its recognized antigen is unknown. Base qualities are not at hand, and no much larger clone is one base apart. Receptor libraries were prepared by 5' RACE. Sequencing took place on an Illumina HiSeq 2000. Template switching introduced a universal primer binding site; the final cDNA contained a unique molecular identifier, enabling accurate counting of TCR cDNA molecules. Specific primers in the conserved constant-segment region were used to synthesize first-strand cDNA for the TCR alpha and beta chains. Each cDNA library was double barcoded, with a SMART-Mk sample barcode plus Illumina barcodes, to control for contamination. TruSeq adapter sequences and Illumina sample barcodes were added in two successive PCR steps. Sequencing of the TCR alpha and beta cDNA libraries was done on the Illumina HiSeq platform using custom primers. For the original study's pipeline: Unique molecular identifiers were extracted from raw reads with MiGEC, and CDR3 positions were determined with MiXCR. Recombination models were inferred per individual with the repgenHMM and IGoR tools using an EM algorithm. Shared clonotypes were analyzed with the tcR package in R, and sharing was normalized by the product of cloneset sizes. Out-of-frame nonproductive sequences were analyzed to study raw recombination free of thymic and clonal selection effects. In-frame beta chains were kept once TCRdb had trimmed the public reads at Q25 with fastp and called clones with MiXCR. Each entry merges the rows of one CDR3 protein and shows their most common DNA and genes. The V and J calls and clone size are TCRdb's, not the authors'. This sample comprises about 100,000 distinct CDR3 sequences, about 6.1% of them detected only once. About 12% of the sample comes from the top ten.

CDR1 SGHRS and CDR2 YFSETQ were looked up in the germline V gene. V ends up 5 bases short and J 4 bases short, with an unmatched junction base count of 11. From cysteine to phenylalanine, the CDR3 is 15 amino acids long. Only CDR3 DNA is held: 45 bases, read in frame from base 1. Every donor in the study was a healthy Caucasian. Miltenyi CD45RO+ enrichment and human naive T-cell isolation kits were used to isolate memory (CD45RO+) and naive T cells from PBMC. The origin of this receptor is a woman in her 50s in good health. The sample comprised memory T cells sorted from blood. Reading the label with the study, this specimen's cell subset or site is: CD45RO+ enriched T cells. This receptor chain uses TRBV5-1 and TRBJ2-5; 7 of the junction bases match TRBD1. The base sequence is TGCGCCAGCAGTATTCCCGGGACAGCAGGAGAGACCCAGTACTTC. Its product reads: CASSIPGTAGETQYF.